This TCR beta chain derives from a study of T cell changes during pregnancy in multiple sclerosis. Profiled with immunoSEQ multiplex PCR; TCRdb holds only in-frame clones, not every one. The sample lists around 72,000 clones; just over 90% were seen once. CDR1 and CDR2 (germline): GTSNPN, SVGIG (reference sequence). The junction had 6 bases not matched to a gene; V was cut back by 2 bases and J by 12 bases. The CDR3 runs to 13 residues. The V and J genes are TRBV30 and TRBJ2-1; the match to TRBD1 covers 11 bases. The input for sequencing was CD4+ T cells from peripheral blood mononuclear cells, taken before pregnancy. The TCR was taken from a female donor with multiple sclerosis, enrolled in a pregnancy study. CDR3 DNA sequence: TGTGCCTGGAGTAGAGGGACAGGGGGGTGGCAGTTCTTC. Its protein is CAWSRGTGGWQFF.